This T cell receptor beta chain was recovered during a study of blood T cells in healthy people across ages. This clonotype was detected only a few times. The authors ran a second PCR of 7 to 11 cycles using a sample-barcoded 5' primer and a J-beta primer mix. TCRdb reanalysed the 5' RACE reads using MiXCR and keeps one entry per CDR3 protein. The table lists some 1.6 million distinct CDR3 sequences, about 35% of them singletons. Trimming removed 1 base at V and 3 bases at J, with 12 bases between. This CDR3 spans 15 amino acids. Germline CDR1 is LGHNA and CDR2 is YNFKEQ. V usage is TRBV4-2 and J usage is TRBJ1-2; tentative D call: TRBD1 (6 bases). This TCR was sampled from a young woman in good health. Source material: blood. The CDR3 DNA is TGTGCCAGCAGCCAAGTGCCACAGGGCGACTATGGCTACACCTTC. Translated: CASSQVPQGDYGYTF.